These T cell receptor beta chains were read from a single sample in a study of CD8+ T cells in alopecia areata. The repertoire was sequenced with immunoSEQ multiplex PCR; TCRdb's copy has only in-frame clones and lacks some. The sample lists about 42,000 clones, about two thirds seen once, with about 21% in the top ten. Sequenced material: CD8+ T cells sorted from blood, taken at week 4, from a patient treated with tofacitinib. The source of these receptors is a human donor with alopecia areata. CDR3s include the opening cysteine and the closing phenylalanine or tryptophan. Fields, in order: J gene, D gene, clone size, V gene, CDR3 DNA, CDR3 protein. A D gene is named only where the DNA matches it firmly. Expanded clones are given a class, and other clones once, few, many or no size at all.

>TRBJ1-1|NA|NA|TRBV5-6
TGTGCCAGCAGCGCCAAGGGAGCTGAAGCTTTCTTT
CASSAKGAEAFF
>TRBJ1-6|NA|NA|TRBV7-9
TGTGCCAGCAGCTTGGGGAATTCACCCCTCCACTTT
CASSLGNSPLHF
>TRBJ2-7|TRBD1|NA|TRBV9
TGTGCCAGCAACTCCGGGACAGGGGCTTACGAGCAGTACTTC
CASNSGTGAYEQYF
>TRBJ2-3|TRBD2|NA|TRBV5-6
TGTGCCAGCAGCTTGGTCTCGCGGGGGGAAGGCACAGATACGCAGTATTTT
CASSLVSRGEGTDTQYF
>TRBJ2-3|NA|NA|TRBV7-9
TGTGCCAGCTCCGGGGGGCTAACAGATACGCAGTATTTT
CASSGGLTDTQYF
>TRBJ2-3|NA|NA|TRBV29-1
TGCAGCGCTTCCGGGACTTCAAGCACAGATACGCAGTATTTT
CSASGTSSTDTQYF
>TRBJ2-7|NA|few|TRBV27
TGTGCCAGCAGTTCCTCCGGGACCGCCTACGAGCAGTACTTC
CASSSSGTAYEQYF
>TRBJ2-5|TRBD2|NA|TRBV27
TGTGCCAGCAGTATACTCACTAGCGGGGGCCAAGAGACCCAGTACTTC
CASSILTSGGQETQYF
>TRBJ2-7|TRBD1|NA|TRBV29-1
TGCAGCGTTGTGGGGACAGGGCTCAACGAGCAGTACTTC
CSVVGTGLNEQYF
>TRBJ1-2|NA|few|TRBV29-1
TGCAGCGTTGACATGGGGTTCTATGGCTACACCTTC
CSVDMGFYGYTF
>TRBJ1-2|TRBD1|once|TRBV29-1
TGCAGCGGCTATCTGGACAGGGCCTATGGCTACACCTTC
CSGYLDRAYGYTF
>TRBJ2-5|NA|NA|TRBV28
TGTGCCAGCAGTTTAGACAAGCGGGTTCAAGAGACCCAGTACTTC
CASSLDKRVQETQYF
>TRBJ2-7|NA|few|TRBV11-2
TGTGCCAGCAGCTTAGGACACACGGCGTACGAGCAGTACTTC
CASSLGHTAYEQYF
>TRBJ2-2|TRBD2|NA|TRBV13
TGTGCCACCGAAGAACTAGCGGGGGGAAACACCGGGGAGCTGTTTTTT
CATEELAGGNTGELFF
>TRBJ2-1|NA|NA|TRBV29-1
TGCAGCGTTGAACGGCGAAATGAGCAGTTCTTC
CSVERRNEQFF
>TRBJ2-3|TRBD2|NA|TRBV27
TGTGCCAGCAGTATCAGCGGGGGGGGATTCAGCACAGATACGCAGTATTTT
CASSISGGGFSTDTQYF
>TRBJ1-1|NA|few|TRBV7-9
TGTGCCAGCAGCTTAGCTTGGATTGAGGGAAGCGGGCGAAACACTGAAGCTTTCTTT
CASSLAWIEGSGRNTEAFF
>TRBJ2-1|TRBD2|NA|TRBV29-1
TGCAGCGTTGTATTTGTGAGCGGGGGGGCTTACAATGAGCAGTTCTTC
CSVVFVSGGAYNEQFF
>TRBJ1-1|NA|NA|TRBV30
TGTGCCTGGAGTGTAACGTCGGCTGAAGCTTTCTTT
CAWSVTSAEAFF
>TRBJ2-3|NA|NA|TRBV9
TGTGCCAGCAGCGTAGGTACTAGAGCCGATACGCAGTATTTT
CASSVGTRADTQYF
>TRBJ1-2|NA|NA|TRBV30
TGTGCCTGGGAGAGAGGACAGTATGGCTACACCTTC
CAWERGQYGYTF
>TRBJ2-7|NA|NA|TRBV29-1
TGCAGCGCTGAGACTATAGGGGGTTCAGCTCACTCCTACGAGCAGTACTTC
CSAETIGGSAHSYEQYF
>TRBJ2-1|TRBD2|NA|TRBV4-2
TGTGCCAGCAGCCAAGTGGACGTGAGCGGGAACAATGAGCAGTTCTTC
CASSQVDVSGNNEQFF
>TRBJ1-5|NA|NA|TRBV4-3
TGCGCCAGCAGCCAAGATCTGACGGGAAATCAGCCCCAGCATTTT
CASSQDLTGNQPQHF
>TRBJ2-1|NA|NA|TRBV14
TGTGCCAGCAGCCGAAGACAGTCCTACAATGAGCAGTTCTTC
CASSRRQSYNEQFF
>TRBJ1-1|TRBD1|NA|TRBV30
TGTGCCTGGAGTGTGTGGGGACAGCTCACTGAAGCTTTCTTT
CAWSVWGQLTEAFF
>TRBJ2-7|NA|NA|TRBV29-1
TGCAGCGTAGCCGGGCCAATGACCTACGAGCAGTACTTC
CSVAGPMTYEQYF
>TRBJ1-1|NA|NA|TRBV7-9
TGTGCCAGCAGCTTATTACTGGAAGCTTTCTTT
CASSLLLEAFF
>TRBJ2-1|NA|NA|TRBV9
TGTGCCAGCAGCCCCCTCGGGTGGCAATACAATGAGCAGTTCTTC
CASSPLGWQYNEQFF
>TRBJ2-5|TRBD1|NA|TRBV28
TGTGCCAGCAGTGACAGGGGGCAAGAGACCCAGTACTTC
CASSDRGQETQYF
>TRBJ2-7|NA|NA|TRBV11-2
TGTGCCAGCAGCTCTGAGGTCTACGAGCAGTACTTC
CASSSEVYEQYF
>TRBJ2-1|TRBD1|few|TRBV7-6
TGTGCCAGCAGCTGGGGACAGGCAGAATACAATGAGCAGTTCTTC
CASSWGQAEYNEQFF
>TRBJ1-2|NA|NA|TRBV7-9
TGTGCCAGCAGTGCGGATAACTATGGCTACACCTTC
CASSADNYGYTF
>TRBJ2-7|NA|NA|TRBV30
TGTGCCTGGAGGGACTCAAACTACGAGCAGTACTTC
CAWRDSNYEQYF
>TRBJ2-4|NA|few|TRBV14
TGTGCCAGCAGCCAAGGGGCAGACTTTCTTCAGTACTTC
CASSQGADFLQYF
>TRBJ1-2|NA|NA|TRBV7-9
TGTGCCAGCAGCTACGACCCGGGAGGACTCTATGGCTACACCTTC
CASSYDPGGLYGYTF
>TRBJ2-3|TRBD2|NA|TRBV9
TGTGCCAGCAGGACAAGCGGGAGAAACACAGATACGCAGTATTTT
CASRTSGRNTDTQYF
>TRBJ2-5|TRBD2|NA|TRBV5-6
TGTGCCAGCAGCCAGTCAGGGACTAGTCTGCAAGAGACCCAGTACTTC
CASSQSGTSLQETQYF
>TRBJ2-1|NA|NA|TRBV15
TGTGCCACCAGCAGAGGGACATACAATGAGCAGTTCTTC
CATSRGTYNEQFF
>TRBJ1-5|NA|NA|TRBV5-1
TGCGCCAGCAGCTTGGGCGGGGTGTGGAATCAGCCCCAGCATTTT
CASSLGGVWNQPQHF
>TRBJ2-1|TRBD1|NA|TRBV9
TGTGCCAGCAGCGTAGATAGGACAGGGGGCTACAATGAGCAGTTCTTC
CASSVDRTGGYNEQFF
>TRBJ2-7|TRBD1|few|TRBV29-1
TGCAGCGTTGCAGGTACCCTTACCGGGACAGGGAACGAGCAGTACTTC
CSVAGTLTGTGNEQYF
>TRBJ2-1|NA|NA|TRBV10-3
TGTGCCATCAGTGAAATGAGTGGCAATGAGCAGTTCTTC
CAISEMSGNEQFF
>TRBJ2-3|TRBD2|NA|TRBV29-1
TGCAGCGTGAGGACTAGCGGGATGGGTTACGATACGCAGTATTTT
CSVRTSGMGYDTQYF
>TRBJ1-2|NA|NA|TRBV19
TGTGCCAGTAGTCTAGCCTATAACTATGGCTACACCTTC
CASSLAYNYGYTF
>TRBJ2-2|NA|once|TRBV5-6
TGTGCCAGCAGCTCATCTACCGGGGAGCTGTTTTTT
CASSSSTGELFF
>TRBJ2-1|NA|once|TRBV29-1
TGCAGCGCCGGGGGCAATGAGCAGTTCTTC
CSAGGNEQFF
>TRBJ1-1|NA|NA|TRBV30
TGTGCCTGGAGTGGGGAGAACACTGAAGCTTTCTTT
CAWSGENTEAFF
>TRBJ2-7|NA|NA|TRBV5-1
TGCGCCAGCAGCATAAGACAGGACGCCAGCGAGCAGTACTTC
CASSIRQDASEQYF
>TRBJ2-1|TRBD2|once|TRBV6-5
TGTGCCAGCAGTTACTCGGAGCGGGGGAACAATGAGCAGTTCTTC
CASSYSERGNNEQFF
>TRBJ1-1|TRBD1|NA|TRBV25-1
TGTGCCAGCAGTCAGACAGGGGGCTTATCTGAAGCTTTCTTT
CASSQTGGLSEAFF